The clone carrying this T cell receptor beta chain was seen more than once but under ten times. The CDR3 sequence is 16 residues long. Trimming removed 5 bases from V and 3 bases from J; junction bases left unmatched: 8. Germline lookup yields CDR1 SGHTA and CDR2 FQGNSA. The sample belongs to a study of T-cell reconstitution after alpha-beta-depleted transplantation in children. Preparation of the TCRbeta library was carried out with unique molecular identifiers. TCRdb called the PCR reads again in MiXCR, with one record for every CDR3 protein. This sample has 120,000 to 150,000 distinct CDR3 sequences; roughly 9% occur once, and the top ten carry around 18%.

This TCR was sampled from a female patient between 2 and 15 years old who had a stem cell transplant for congenital amegakaryocytic thrombocytopenia, so the T cells may come from the graft donor. This sample comprised PBMCs, mostly from graft donor cells, obtained 180 days after TCRalphabeta/CD19-depleted stem cell transplant. The chain recombines TRBV7-2 with TRBJ2-3; the match to TRBD1 covers 10 bases. CDR3: CASSPRQGARTDTQYF. The CDR3, as DNA: TGTGCCAGCAGCCCCCGACAGGGGGCGCGGACAGATACGCAGTATTTT.